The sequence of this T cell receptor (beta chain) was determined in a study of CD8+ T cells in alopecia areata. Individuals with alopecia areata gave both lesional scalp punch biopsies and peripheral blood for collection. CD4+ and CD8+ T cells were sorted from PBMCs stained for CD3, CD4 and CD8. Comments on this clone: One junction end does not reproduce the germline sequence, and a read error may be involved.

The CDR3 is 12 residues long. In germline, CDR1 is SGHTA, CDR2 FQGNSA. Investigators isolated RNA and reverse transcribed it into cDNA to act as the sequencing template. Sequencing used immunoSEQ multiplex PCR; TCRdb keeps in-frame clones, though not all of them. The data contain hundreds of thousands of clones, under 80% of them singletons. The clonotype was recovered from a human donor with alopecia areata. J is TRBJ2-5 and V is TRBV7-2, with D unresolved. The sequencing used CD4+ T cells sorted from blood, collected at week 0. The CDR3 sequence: CVSSLVGETQYF. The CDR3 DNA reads TGTGTCAGCAGCTTAGTTGGGGAGACCCAGTACTTC.